The clone carrying this T cell receptor beta chain was counted at least ten times. TCRdb recomputed calls from the 5' RACE reads with MiXCR, one row per CDR3 protein. Here the sample spans 39,000 or so distinct CDR3 sequences, approximately 3% being singletons. The length of the CDR3 is 16 residues. After removal of 2 bases from V and 7 bases from J, the junction contained 5 bases not matched to a gene. In germline, CDR1 is KGHSH, CDR2 LQKENI. This sample was included in a study of spatial heterogeneity in lung cancer. Time point of the sample: sample taken at primary tumor resection. This clonotype was sampled from a male donor with early-stage non-small cell lung cancer. This material consisted of normal lung tissue next to the tumor, taken at surgery. The chain recombines TRBV18 with TRBJ2-1, with 13 bases aligning to TRBD2. The CDR3 nucleotides are TGTGCCAGCTCACCAGTGACTAGCGGGGGGCTGAATGAGCAGTTCTTC. Translated, it gives CASSPVTSGGLNEQFF.